Listed below are T cell receptor beta chains from one sample, sequenced in a study of blood T cell repertoires in COVID-19. Data came from immunoSEQ multiplex PCR; TCRdb stores just in-frame clones and leaves some out. This sample has about 100,000 clones, with 86% found just once. The sequenced sample consisted of peripheral blood. The receptor set was obtained from a man in his 60s with acute or convalescent COVID-19. Both conserved end residues are part of each CDR3. Each record gives: clone size, D gene, J gene, V gene, CDR3 DNA, CDR3 protein. A D gene is named only where the DNA matches it firmly. Clone size, where shown, is once, few, many, or a class for clones that have expanded.

>NA|TRBD2|TRBJ2-2|TRBV6-4
TGTGCCAGCAGTGAGTTAGCGGGGAGCACCGGGGAGCTGTTTTTT
CASSELAGSTGELFF
>NA|NA|TRBJ1-5|TRBV30
TGTGCCTGGAGTGTAGCGGGAGGCCAGCCCCAGCATTTT
CAWSVAGGQPQHF
>few|TRBD1|TRBJ2-3|TRBV9
TGTGCCAGCAGCGTGGGGACAGTATCTAGCACAGATACGCAGTATTTT
CASSVGTVSSTDTQYF
>NA|TRBD2|TRBJ2-5|TRBV5-4
TGTGCCAGCAGCTTAGACAGCGGGGGGCCCCTCCAAGAGACCCAGTACTTC
CASSLDSGGPLQETQYF
>once|NA|TRBJ2-1|TRBV5-1
TGCGCCAGCAGCCCGGTGGGGGGTTCCAATGAGCAGTTCTTC
CASSPVGGSNEQFF
>NA|TRBD2|TRBJ2-2|TRBV30
TGTGCCTGGAGTGTAATTGCGGGAGGCGGGGAGCTGTTTTTT
CAWSVIAGGGELFF
>NA|NA|TRBJ1-1|TRBV12-3/TRBV12-4
TGTGCCAGCAGTCAGAACAGGGCTCGCAAAGCTTTCTTT
CASSQNRARKAFF
>NA|NA|TRBJ2-3|TRBV11-3
TGTGCCAGCAGCCCCCGGCAGGGGAATTTCATGGATACGCAGTATTTT
CASSPRQGNFMDTQYF
>NA|NA|TRBJ1-1|TRBV7-2
TGTGCCAGCAGGTCGGGATGGACGGGCACTGAAGCTTTCTTT
CASRSGWTGTEAFF
>NA|NA|TRBJ1-3|TRBV9
TGTGCCAGCAGCGTAGACCCCAGACCTACGGGAGCGGTGAATGGAAACACCATATATTTT
CASSVDPRPTGAVNGNTIYF
>few|TRBD1|TRBJ1-3|TRBV2
TGTGCCAGCAGACAGGGGGCGCGAGGAAACACCATATATTTT
CASRQGARGNTIYF
>NA|NA|TRBJ2-3|TRBV18
TGTGCCAGCTCACCCGAGGTGCGCACAGATACGCAGTATTTT
CASSPEVRTDTQYF
>NA|NA|TRBJ2-5|TRBV5-5
TGTGCCAGCAGCTTGGCCGGGTGGGAGACCCAGTACTTC
CASSLAGWETQYF
>NA|NA|TRBJ1-6|TRBV5-6
TGTGCCAGCAGCTTGCATACGGGGGGTAATTCACCCCTCCACTTT
CASSLHTGGNSPLHF
>NA|NA|TRBJ2-7|TRBV7-2
TGTGCCAGCAGCTTAGGGGTGGGTCGGGGCTCCTACGAGCAGTACTTC
CASSLGVGRGSYEQYF
>NA|TRBD2|TRBJ2-2|TRBV9
TGTGCCAGCAGCCTTGAACTAGCGGGTAACACCGGGGAGCTGTTTTTT
CASSLELAGNTGELFF
>NA|NA|TRBJ1-6|TRBV21-1
TGTGCCAGCAGCAAAGTCGGACAGGGGGTTTTCTCACCCCTCCACTTT
CASSKVGQGVFSPLHF
>few|TRBD1|TRBJ1-6|TRBV6-5
TGTGCCAGCAACCAGGGGGCGAATTCACCCCTCCACTTT
CASNQGANSPLHF
>NA|TRBD2|TRBJ2-2|TRBV10-2
TGCGCCAGCAGTGAGAGTATGGGACTAGTCACCGGGGAGCTGTTTTTT
CASSESMGLVTGELFF
>NA|TRBD2|TRBJ2-3|TRBV7-9
TGTGCCAGCAGCCCCGGACTAGCGGGGAGCACAGATACGCAGTATTTT
CASSPGLAGSTDTQYF
>NA|NA|TRBJ2-3|TRBV9
TGTGCCAGCACAACGGGCACAGTCCCGTCAGGGACGCAGTATTTT
CASTTGTVPSGTQYF
>NA|NA|TRBJ2-3|TRBV10-2
TGCGCCAGCAGCCCCCGGCGGGGTAACACAGATACGCAGTATTTT
CASSPRRGNTDTQYF
>NA|NA|TRBJ1-3|TRBV18
TGTGCCAGCTCACCCAGAAGCGGGGTTGGAAACACCATATATTTT
CASSPRSGVGNTIYF
>NA|TRBD1|TRBJ1-1|TRBV19
TGTGCCAGTAGGCCCCGGACAGGTTTGTGGAACACTGAAGCTTTCTTT
CASRPRTGLWNTEAFF
>NA|TRBD2|TRBJ2-3|TRBV20-1
TGCAGTGCTAGTGCCGGGACTAGCGGGATCACAGATACGCAGTATTTT
CSASAGTSGITDTQYF
>NA|NA|TRBJ1-2|TRBV9
TGTGCCAGCAGCACACCGACACGCTCAGGGTATGGCTACACCTTC
CASSTPTRSGYGYTF
>NA|TRBD2|TRBJ2-3|TRBV5-1
TGCGCCAGCAGCTCGACTAGCGGGGGCTTAGATACGCAGTATTTT
CASSSTSGGLDTQYF
>NA|TRBD1|TRBJ1-1|TRBV3-1/TRBV3-2
TGTGCCAGCAGCCAAAGCGACAGGGAAGGCGCTGAAGCTTTCTTT
CASSQSDREGAEAFF
>NA|TRBD2|TRBJ2-2|TRBV6-6
TGTGCCAGCAGTTACTCGACGGGGGGGAACACCGGGGAGCTGTTTTTT
CASSYSTGGNTGELFF
>NA|NA|TRBJ1-2|TRBV30
TGTGCCTGGAGTCGCGTCAGGGCCTATGGCTACACCTTC
CAWSRVRAYGYTF
>NA|TRBD1|TRBJ2-5|TRBV14
TGTGCCAGCAGCCAAGGGGGACAGTTCCGTAACCAAGAGACCCAGTACTTC
CASSQGGQFRNQETQYF